The 2 T cell receptor beta chains reported below all come from one sample, sequenced in a study of blood T cell repertoires in COVID-19 (dated by TCRdb to 2020 to 2022). Libraries were constructed by the immunoSEQ multiplex PCR assay. Imported from immuneACCESS, the table was reduced by TCRdb to in-frame sequences with V and J called. These copies leave out some clones; in studies compared against another copy, an unresolved V gene accounts for under half, and the cause of the remainder is not known. For this sample there are 140,000 to 150,000 clones; roughly 79% appear just once. 7.5% to 9.5% of the sample goes to the ten largest clones. Source material: peripheral blood. These receptors were obtained from a human donor with acute or convalescent COVID-19. The donor label of this sample is uncertain.

The chain uses TRBV19 and TRBJ1-2, with D perhaps matching TRBD1 (6 bases). The V gene's germline CDR1 is LNHDA and CDR2 SQIVND (reference sequence). This CDR3 is 14 amino acids long. V lost 5 bases to trimming and J lost 2 bases, with 12 bases between them. The CDR3 region has the DNA TGTGCCAGTAGTTCCACTGACAGGAACTATGGCTACACCTTC. Its translation is CASSSTDRNYGYTF. Supplemented by reference TRBV19 and TRBJ1-2, the full variable domain reads DGGITQSPKYLFRKEGQNVTLSCEQNLNHDAMYWYRQDPGQGLRLIYYSQIVNDFQKGDIAEGYSVSREKKESFPLTVTSAQKNPTAFYLCASSSTDRNYGYTFGSGTRLTVV.

CDR3 in amino acids: CASSFQGANLYGYTF. DNA of the CDR3: TGTGCCAGCAGCTTCCAGGGGGCTAACCTCTATGGCTACACCTTC. V gene TRBV5-4 combines with J gene TRBJ1-2; 8 nucleotides line up with TRBD1. Losses at the gene ends were 2 bases for V and 4 bases for J; bases not matched to a gene: 7. The germline gives CDR1 SGHNT, CDR2 YYREEE (reference sequence). The CDR3 is 15 amino acids.